This paragraph covers one T cell receptor beta chain sequence. Its antigen is still unknown. The data were taken from a study of OX40 agonist ivuxolimab in advanced cancers. Study context: Three partial responders included one hepatocellular carcinoma patient and two cutaneous melanoma patients.

The repertoire was sequenced with immunoSEQ multiplex PCR; TCRdb's copy has only in-frame clones and lacks some. The sample consists of around 61,000 clones, roughly 85% of them appearing once. Notes on the study in general: The study observed clonal expansion of CD4+ and CD8+ blood T cells by week 6 at 0.1 to 3.0 mg/kg.

The CDR3 extends over 14 amino acids. CDR1 and CDR2 from the germline V gene are MDHEN and SYDVKM. The V segment lost 6 bases and the J segment 2 bases; nucleotides outside the gene matches: 4. Source: CD4+ or CD8+ T cells sorted from blood, taken in a trial of the OX40 agonist ivuxolimab. V is TRBV28 and J is TRBJ2-7; 10 positions agree with TRBD1. The receptor was isolated from an adult with an advanced solid tumor such as melanoma, head and neck, liver or kidney cancer. The CDR3 here is CASRGTGDAYEQYF. The CDR3 DNA reads as TGTGCCAGCAGAGGGACAGGGGACGCCTACGAGCAGTACTTC.